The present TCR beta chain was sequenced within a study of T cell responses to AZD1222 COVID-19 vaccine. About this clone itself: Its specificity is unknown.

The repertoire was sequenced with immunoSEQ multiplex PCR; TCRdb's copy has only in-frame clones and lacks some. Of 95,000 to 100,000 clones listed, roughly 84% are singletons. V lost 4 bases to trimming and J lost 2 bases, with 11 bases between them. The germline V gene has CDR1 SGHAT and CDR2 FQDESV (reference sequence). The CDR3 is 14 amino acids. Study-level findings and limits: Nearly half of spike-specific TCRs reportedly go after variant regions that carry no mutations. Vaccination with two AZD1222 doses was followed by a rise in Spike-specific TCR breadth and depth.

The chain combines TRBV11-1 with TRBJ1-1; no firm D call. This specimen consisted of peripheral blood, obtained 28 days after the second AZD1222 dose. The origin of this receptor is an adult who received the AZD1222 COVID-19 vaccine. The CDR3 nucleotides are TGTGCCAGCAGCTCCCTGACGGGAAACACTGAAGCTTTCTTT. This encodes CASSSLTGNTEAFF.